The 6 T cell receptor beta chains below come from one sample, sequenced in a study of OX40 agonist ivuxolimab in advanced cancers. Clones were sequenced by immunoSEQ multiplex PCR, and TCRdb holds only the in-frame ones, with some missing. This sample has roughly 26,000 clones, with roughly 90% found just once. The source material was CD4+ or CD8+ T cells sorted from blood, sampled in a trial of the OX40 agonist ivuxolimab. All receptors derive from an adult with an advanced solid tumor such as melanoma, head and neck, liver or kidney cancer.

This chain uses TRBV6-5 with TRBJ2-7, with D perhaps TRBD2 (7 bases). Germline V gene sequence: CDR1 MNHEY, CDR2 SVGAGI. Deletions cut 0 bases from V and 6 bases from J, with 12 bases between. The CDR3 totals 14 residues. As DNA, the CDR3 is TGTGCCAGCAGTTACTCGGGGGGGGCCTCCGAGCAGTACTTC. Protein: CASSYSGGASEQYF.

In its sample, this clone was seen once. V usage is TRBV28 and J usage is TRBJ2-5; 9 bases align to TRBD1. The CDR3 totals 13 residues. The germline V gene has CDR1 MDHEN and CDR2 SYDVKM. V lost 10 bases and J lost 4; bases outside the gene matches: 7. CDR3 sequence (DNA): TGTGCCACCAGGACAGGGGAAGGAGAGACCCAGTACTTC. The encoded protein is CATRTGEGETQYF.

CDR3 DNA sequence: TGCGCCAGCAGCCAGACTAGCGGCTACGAGCAGTACTTC. As protein: CASSQTSGYEQYF. V is TRBV4-1 and J is TRBJ2-7; TRBD2 matches 9 bases. V was pared by 3 bases and J by 3 bases, with 0 bases of the junction left unmatched. This CDR3 region has 13 residues. Germline V CDR1 and CDR2: MGHRA, YSYEKL.

This clone was seen just once. This rearrangement joins TRBV5-4 to TRBJ2-7, with no clear D. V was trimmed by 4 bases and J by 4 bases, leaving 15 bases between them. This CDR3 contains 14 residues. Per the germline V gene, CDR1 is SGHNT and CDR2 is YYREEE (reference sequence). CDR3: CASSIDLSPYEQYF. The CDR3 bases are TGTGCCAGCAGCATTGACCTAAGCCCTTACGAGCAGTACTTC. Full variable domain (outside the CDR3, taken from reference TRBV5-4 and TRBJ2-7): ETGVTQSPTHLIKTRGQQVTLRCSSQSGHNTVSWYQQALGQGPQFIFQYYREEENGRGNFPPRFSGLQFPNYSSELNVNALELDDSALYLCASSIDLSPYEQYFGPGTRLTVT.

The genes are TRBV29-1 and TRBJ2-5; TRBD1 or TRBD2 may be the D gene (7 bases each). The CDR3 length is 14 residues. V lost 3 bases to trimming and J lost 2 bases, with 13 bases between them. Germline lookup yields CDR1 SQVTM and CDR2 ANQGSEA. The CDR3 protein is CSVDWEGAQETQYF. In DNA, the CDR3 is TGCAGCGTTGATTGGGAGGGGGCGCAAGAGACCCAGTACTTC. Full variable domain (missing parts from reference TRBV29-1 and TRBJ2-5): SAVISQKPSRDICQRGTSLTIQCQVDSQVTMMFWYRQQPGQSLTLIATANQGSEATYESGFVIDKFPISRPNLTFSTLTVSNMSPEDSSIYLCSVDWEGAQETQYFGPGTRLLVL.

This sequence joins TRBV4-3 and TRBJ1-6, with D perhaps TRBD1 (6 bases). This CDR3 has 14 amino acids. The ends were cut back, 2 bases at V and 4 bases at J, with 6 bases in the middle. Germline-derived CDR1 and CDR2 are LGHNA and YSLEER. For the CDR3, the DNA is TGCGCCAGCAGCCAAACAGGGTATAATTCACCCCTCCACTTT. This codes for CASSQTGYNSPLHF.